These 13 T cell receptor beta chains share one sample of origin, sequenced in a study of vaccination effects on CD4 cells after COVID-19. The table came from immunoSEQ multiplex PCR; TCRdb's copy has only in-frame clones and leaves some out. In the table there are tens of thousands of clones, roughly 75% of which are singletons. No antigens are known for them. Cultured cells yielded isolated CD4+ T cells after approximately nine days. BNT162b2 vaccine or mRNA-1273 vaccine was given to participants in two doses. Here the sequenced sample was CD4+ T cells from PBMCs cultured without peptide, taken after COVID-19 vaccination. The receptor set was obtained from a human donor who received a COVID-19 vaccine.

V and J are TRBV19 and TRBJ1-1; D remains unclear. CDR3 length equals 14 residues. CDR1 and CDR2 (germline): LNHDA, SQIVND (reference sequence). V was clipped by 0 bases and J by 5 bases, with 10 bases between them. CDR3 region: CASSIEAGWTEAFF. In nucleotides, the CDR3 is TGTGCCAGTAGTATAGAAGCGGGTTGGACTGAAGCTTTCTTT.

V and J are TRBV6-2 or TRBV6-3 and TRBJ1-5; TRBD1 might be the D (6 bases). The CDR3 sequence is 15 residues long. Germline V gene data show CDR1 as MNHEY and CDR2 as SVGEGT. V was shortened by 5 bases and J by 2 bases, with 13 bases between the two germline ends. CDR3 amino acids: CASSNGGSGNQPQHF. CDR3 DNA sequence: TGTGCCAGCAGTAATGGGGGCTCGGGCAATCAGCCCCAGCATTTT.

This rearrangement joins TRBV18 to TRBJ1-3; the match to TRBD1 covers 7 bases. This CDR3 comprises 16 residues. Germline CDR1 is KGHSH and CDR2 is LQKENI. V lost 1 base and J lost 2; bases outside the gene matches: 5. The CDR3 nucleotides are TGTGCCAGCTCACCACGCATAGGGGGCACTGGAAACACCATATATTTT. Protein sequence: CASSPRIGGTGNTIYF.

This clone has more than one count but fewer than ten. This chain connects TRBV2 to TRBJ1-4; 7 bases are a match to TRBD1. The germline V gene encodes CDR1 SNHLY and CDR2 FYNNEI. With V trimmed by 6 bases and J by 8 bases, 6 bases remained unmatched. This CDR3 spans 13 amino acids. Here the CDR3 reads CASRRGLNEKLFF. CDR3 coding DNA: TGTGCCAGCAGGAGGGGGCTGAACGAAAAACTGTTTTTT.

The chain uses TRBV6-5 and TRBJ1-2, with no clear D. Trimming took 2 bases from V and 8 from J, leaving 15 bases between them. The CDR3 runs to 14 residues. In germline, CDR1 is MNHEY, CDR2 SVGAGI. The CDR3 sequence: CASSYPGGVGGYTF. CDR3 nucleotides: TGTGCCAGCAGTTACCCGGGTGGTGTGGGGGGCTACACCTTC.

The table lists this clone with a few counts. The rearrangement joins TRBV24-1 to TRBJ1-6; TRBD1 is a possible D gene (5 bases). The V end was cut by 7 bases, the J end by 5 bases, with 8 bases between. Germline V CDR1 and CDR2: KGHDR, SFDVKD. The CDR3 has 13 amino acids. CDR3 residues: CATRQDNNSPLHF. The CDR3 DNA is TGTGCCACCAGACAGGACAATAATTCACCCCTCCACTTT.

This chain uses TRBV20-1 with TRBJ2-5, with D possibly called TRBD1 or TRBD2 (5 bases each). There are 11 residues in the CDR3. V was shortened by 3 bases and J by 5 bases, with 7 bases between the two germline ends. Germline V lookup: CDR1 DFQATT, CDR2 SNEGSKA (reference sequence). This chain's CDR3 is CSASWGETQYF. The CDR3 DNA follows: TGCAGTGCTAGTTGGGGGGAGACCCAGTACTTC.

V and J are TRBV11-2 and TRBJ2-7; D is unclear. V shed 1 base and J shed 3 bases, with 10 bases lying between them. This CDR3 contains 14 residues. CDR1 is SGHAT, CDR2 FQNNGV, per germline. The CDR3 DNA reads TGTGCCAGCAGCTTAGGGCCCCCCGGCTACGAGCAGTACGTC. Translated: CASSLGPPGYEQYV.

The chain links TRBV5-1 to TRBJ1-2; 11 positions agree with TRBD1. The CDR3 is made up of 14 amino acids. From germline, CDR1 is SGHRS and CDR2 YFSETQ. With V trimmed by 4 bases and J by 1 base, 0 bases remained unmatched. The CDR3 bases are TGCGCCAGCAGCGGGACAGGGGGTAACTATGGCTACACCTTC. The encoded protein is CASSGTGGNYGYTF.

This chain connects TRBV28 to TRBJ2-7, with unresolved D. V was clipped by 2 bases and J by 1 base, with 6 bases between them. Germline values: CDR1 MDHEN, CDR2 SYDVKM. The CDR3 is 13 residues long. The CDR3 nucleotides are TGTGCCAGCAGTTTACACGGATCCTACGAGCAGTACGTC. It yields the protein CASSLHGSYEQYV.

This clone showed up just a few times. The V and J genes are TRBV7-3 and TRBJ2-1; D is possibly TRBD1 (6 bases). The CDR3 is made up of 14 amino acids. Trimming removed 2 bases at V and 1 base at J, with 6 bases between. Per the germline V gene, CDR1 is SGHTA and CDR2 is FQGTGA. CDR3 nucleotide sequence: TGTGCCAGCAGCTTAGGGACATCCTACAATGAGCAGTTCTTC. Translated: CASSLGTSYNEQFF.

This clone was recorded once. This rearrangement joins TRBV19 to TRBJ2-2, with D tentatively TRBD1 (6 bases). The CDR3 sequence is 15 residues long. Per the germline V gene, CDR1 is LNHDA and CDR2 is SQIVND (reference sequence). V dropped 8 bases and J dropped 6 bases, with 19 bases sitting between them. The CDR3 sequence: CASRDRIAVAGELFF. CDR3 nucleotide sequence: TGTGCCAGTCGCGACAGGATTGCGGTAGCCGGGGAGCTGTTTTTT.

The rearrangement joins TRBV27 to TRBJ2-5; D call uncertain. Germline V CDR1 and CDR2: MNHEY, SMNVEV (reference sequence). V gave up 2 bases and J gave up 5 bases, with 24 bases separating them. This CDR3 has 18 amino acids. The CDR3 protein is CASSLVRTASRNRETQYF. The CDR3 DNA is TGTGCCAGCAGTTTAGTCCGGACGGCCTCGAGGAATCGGGAGACCCAGTACTTC.